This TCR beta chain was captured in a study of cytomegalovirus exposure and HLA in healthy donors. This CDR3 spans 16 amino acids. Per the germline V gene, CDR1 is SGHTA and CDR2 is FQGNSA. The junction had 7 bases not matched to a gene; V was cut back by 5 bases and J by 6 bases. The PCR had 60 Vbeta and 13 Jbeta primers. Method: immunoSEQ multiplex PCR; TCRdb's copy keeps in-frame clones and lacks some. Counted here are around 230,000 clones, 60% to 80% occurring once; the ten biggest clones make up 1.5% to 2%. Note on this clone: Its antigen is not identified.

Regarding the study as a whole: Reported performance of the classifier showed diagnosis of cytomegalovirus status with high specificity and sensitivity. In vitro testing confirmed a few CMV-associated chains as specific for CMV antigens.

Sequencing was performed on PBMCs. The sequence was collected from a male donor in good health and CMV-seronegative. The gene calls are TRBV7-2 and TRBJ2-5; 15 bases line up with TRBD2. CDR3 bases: TGTGCCAGCAGCATAGGACTAGCGGGGGGGCCGAAGACCCAGTACTTC. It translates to CASSIGLAGGPKTQYF.